Described below is a single T cell receptor (beta chain) sequence and its context. The CDR3 covers 15 residues. Germline assignment: CDR1 LNHDA and CDR2 SQIVND (reference sequence). The ends were cut back, 3 bases at V and 0 bases at J, with 12 bases in the middle. This specimen comes from a study of blood T cell repertoires in COVID-19. Study overall: Italy, Spain and the United States were the sources of the convalescent and acute COVID-19 samples. Nucleic acid was either cDNA or gDNA, and it came from T cells, B-cell-depleted T cells, or PBMCs.

Some clones are missing from TCRdb's copy, which holds only in-frame ones; the method was immunoSEQ multiplex PCR. Among around 70,000 clones listed, around 83% were seen once. The chain links TRBV19 to TRBJ2-7, with D tentatively TRBD2 (5 bases). The sequence was obtained from a middle-aged man with acute or convalescent COVID-19. Source material: peripheral blood. The CDR3 region has the DNA TGTGCCAGTAGTATTTCGGGGTACGCCTCCTACGAGCAGTACTTC. As protein: CASSISGYASYEQYF.